This TCR beta chain was sequenced for a study of T cell responses to AZD1222 COVID-19 vaccine. This table comes from immunoSEQ multiplex PCR, and its TCRdb copy is limited to in-frame clones, with some not included. The sample lists approximately 110,000 clones; about 94% were seen once. The germline V gene has CDR1 LNHDA and CDR2 SQIVND (reference sequence). CDR3 length: 15 residues. V was trimmed by 3 bases and J by 5 bases, leaving 16 bases between them. The chain carries TRBV19 and TRBJ1-2; no clear D gene. The material was peripheral blood, obtained on day 0 of AZD1222 vaccination. This TCR derives from an adult in good health. CDR3 sequence reads: CASSIGYPDTYGYTF. DNA of the CDR3: TGTGCCAGTAGTATTGGTTACCCGGATACTTATGGCTACACCTTC.